This is a list of T cell receptor beta chains from one sample in a study of T cells in Graves' hyperthyroidism and ophthalmopathy. In TCRdb, the multiplex PCR reads were re-called with MiXCR into one record per CDR3 protein. The sample has approximately 690,000 distinct CDR3 sequences, roughly 14% seen once; the top ten hold under 15%. Sequencing used blood. These receptors were taken from a woman aged 45-65 years with Graves' ophthalmopathy. The CDR3 runs from the conserved cysteine through the conserved F or W. Fields, in order: D gene, J gene, V gene, clone size, CDR3 DNA, CDR3 protein. D genes are given only for firm matches. Only part of the rows carry a size: once, few, many, or a class if the clone is expanded.

d_call: .; j_call: TRBJ2-1; v_call: TRBV6-2/TRBV6-3; clone_size: .; cdr3_nt: TGTGCCAGCAGCCGGTTTGTCGGGAGCCCCAATGAGCAGTTCTTC; cdr3_aa: CASSRFVGSPNEQFF
d_call: .; j_call: TRBJ2-5; v_call: TRBV25-1; clone_size: few; cdr3_nt: TGTGCCAGCAGTGCCGCGGGGCAGGGACAAGAGACCCAGTACTTC; cdr3_aa: CASSAAGQGQETQYF
d_call: TRBD1; j_call: TRBJ2-7; v_call: TRBV6-1; clone_size: .; cdr3_nt: TGTGCCAGCACCCATACCTCGACAGGGGCAAATAACGAGCAGTACTTC; cdr3_aa: CASTHTSTGANNEQYF
d_call: .; j_call: TRBJ2-1; v_call: TRBV11-3; clone_size: many; cdr3_nt: TGTGCCAGCAGCTTAGAAGGATACAATGAGCAGTTCTTC; cdr3_aa: CASSLEGYNEQFF
d_call: .; j_call: TRBJ1-1; v_call: TRBV7-8; clone_size: many; cdr3_nt: TGTGCCAGCAGCTTAGGGGCGAGAGGGGTGAACACTGAAGCTTTCTTT; cdr3_aa: CASSLGARGVNTEAFF
d_call: .; j_call: TRBJ1-5; v_call: TRBV19; clone_size: few; cdr3_nt: TGTGCCAGTAGTATTAACCCGGGTGGGGAAGGACAGCCCCAGCATTTT; cdr3_aa: CASSINPGGEGQPQHF
d_call: TRBD1; j_call: TRBJ2-2; v_call: TRBV19; clone_size: few; cdr3_nt: TGTGCCACCCAAAATAGGGGGCGCACCGGGGAGCTGTTTTTT; cdr3_aa: CATQNRGRTGELFF
d_call: .; j_call: TRBJ2-5; v_call: TRBV11-3; clone_size: many; cdr3_nt: TGTGCCAGCAGCTTGGGGGACAATCAAGAGACCCAGTACTTC; cdr3_aa: CASSLGDNQETQYF
d_call: TRBD1; j_call: TRBJ1-1; v_call: TRBV7-9; clone_size: .; cdr3_nt: TGTGCCAGCAGCCCACACAACCGGGACAGGGGGCGCCTGAATCCCACTGAAGCTTTCTTT; cdr3_aa: CASSPHNRDRGRLNPTEAFF
d_call: .; j_call: TRBJ1-2; v_call: TRBV4-3; clone_size: few; cdr3_nt: TGCGCCAGCAGCCAAGAGGCCAGAAACTATGGCTACACCTTC; cdr3_aa: CASSQEARNYGYTF
d_call: .; j_call: TRBJ1-5; v_call: TRBV27; clone_size: few; cdr3_nt: TGTGCCAGCAGCACACGGGCACGGGCCGACCCCCACTTTTCTCAGCCCCAGCGTTTT; cdr3_aa: CASSTRARADPHFSQPQRF
d_call: .; j_call: TRBJ1-2; v_call: TRBV12-3/TRBV12-4; clone_size: many; cdr3_nt: TGTGCCAGCAGTTTAGGGGGATGGGATGGCTACACCTTC; cdr3_aa: CASSLGGWDGYTF